The rows below give T cell receptor beta chains drawn from one sample of a study of technical replicates of blood from a few donors. Method: immunoSEQ multiplex PCR; TCRdb's copy keeps in-frame clones and lacks some. The repertoire holds tens of thousands of clones, with around 92% as singletons. Sequencing input: PBMCs. These receptors were collected from a human donor in good health. Some clones in this sample may be carry-over from other donors' samples. CDR3s include the opening cysteine and the closing phenylalanine or tryptophan. Each record gives: J gene, clone size, V gene, CDR3 length, D gene, CDR3 DNA, CDR3 protein. The D gene is left open where the match is weak. The listing skips clone size in some rows; elsewhere it reads once, few, many or a size class.

j_gene: TRBJ1-1; abundance: -; v_gene: TRBV27; len: 15; d_gene: TRBD1; CDR3nt: TGTGCCAGCAGGTCCGGGACAGGGGGTGTTACTGAAGCTTTCTTT; CDR3aa: CASRSGTGGVTEAFF
j_gene: TRBJ2-7; abundance: -; v_gene: TRBV7-9; len: 13; d_gene: TRBD2; CDR3nt: TGTGCCAGCGGTCTAGCGGGATCTTACGAGCAGTACTTC; CDR3aa: CASGLAGSYEQYF
j_gene: TRBJ2-7; abundance: -; v_gene: TRBV29-1; len: 12; d_gene: TRBD1; CDR3nt: TGCAGCGTTGAAAGGACAGGGAACGAGCAGTACTTC; CDR3aa: CSVERTGNEQYF
j_gene: TRBJ2-3; abundance: -; v_gene: TRBV7-9; len: 14; d_gene: -; CDR3nt: TGTGCCAGCAGCTTAGCAACAGACACAGATACGCAGTATTTT; CDR3aa: CASSLATDTDTQYF
j_gene: TRBJ2-5; abundance: -; v_gene: TRBV5-6; len: 17; d_gene: -; CDR3nt: TGTGCCAGCAGCTTGGGAGGAGGACTCAGCGATTGGGAGACCCAGTACTTC; CDR3aa: CASSLGGGLSDWETQYF
j_gene: TRBJ1-2; abundance: -; v_gene: TRBV5-1; len: 13; d_gene: -; CDR3nt: TGCGCCAGCAGCTTGGAGAGTAACTATGGCTACACCTTC; CDR3aa: CASSLESNYGYTF
j_gene: TRBJ2-1; abundance: -; v_gene: TRBV12-5; len: 14; d_gene: -; CDR3nt: TGTGCTAGTGGTTTGGCGGGACTCCACTTTGAGCAGTTCTTC; CDR3aa: CASGLAGLHFEQFF
j_gene: TRBJ2-1; abundance: -; v_gene: TRBV5-1; len: 16; d_gene: -; CDR3nt: TGCGCCAGCAGCTTGGGAACAGTCAACGCGTACAATGAGCAGTTCTTC; CDR3aa: CASSLGTVNAYNEQFF
j_gene: TRBJ2-3; abundance: -; v_gene: TRBV5-1; len: 15; d_gene: -; CDR3nt: TGCGCCAGCAGCTTGGATCCGGGCAGCGGGGATACGCAGTATTTT; CDR3aa: CASSLDPGSGDTQYF
j_gene: TRBJ2-7; abundance: -; v_gene: TRBV27; len: 13; d_gene: TRBD2; CDR3nt: TGTGCCAGCAGCTTCGGACTAGCAAACGAGCAGTACTTC; CDR3aa: CASSFGLANEQYF
j_gene: TRBJ2-5; abundance: -; v_gene: TRBV6-6; len: 14; d_gene: TRBD2; CDR3nt: TGTGCCAGCAGTTACCAGCGGGAAGGCGAGACCCAGTACTTC; CDR3aa: CASSYQREGETQYF
j_gene: TRBJ2-7; abundance: -; v_gene: TRBV5-1; len: 14; d_gene: -; CDR3nt: TGCGCCAGCAGCTTGGAAGCTACCGCCGGCGAGCAGTACTTC; CDR3aa: CASSLEATAGEQYF
j_gene: TRBJ1-5; abundance: -; v_gene: TRBV4-3; len: 15; d_gene: -; CDR3nt: TGCGCCAGCAGCCAAGAATGGACGGACACTATTCTCCAGCATTTT; CDR3aa: CASSQEWTDTILQHF
j_gene: TRBJ1-1; abundance: -; v_gene: TRBV12-1; len: 17; d_gene: -; CDR3nt: TGTGCCAGCACCCTGCATGGAAAAGGGGGCATGAACACTGAAGCTTTCTTT; CDR3aa: CASTLHGKGGMNTEAFF
j_gene: TRBJ1-1; abundance: -; v_gene: TRBV5-3; len: 15; d_gene: -; CDR3nt: TGTGCCAGAAGGACGAGGGCCAGAGCGAACACTGAAGCTTTCTTT; CDR3aa: CARRTRARANTEAFF
j_gene: TRBJ1-2; abundance: -; v_gene: TRBV5-8; len: 16; d_gene: TRBD1; CDR3nt: TGTGCCAGCAGTCTTAACGACAGGGTTGCGAACTATGGCTACACCTTC; CDR3aa: CASSLNDRVANYGYTF
j_gene: TRBJ1-3; abundance: -; v_gene: TRBV5-1; len: 17; d_gene: -; CDR3nt: TGCGCCAGCAGCTCAACGACAGGACGGCCCTCTGGAAACACCATATATTTT; CDR3aa: CASSSTTGRPSGNTIYF
j_gene: TRBJ2-7; abundance: -; v_gene: TRBV28; len: 17; d_gene: TRBD2; CDR3nt: TGTGCCAGCAGCTTGGGGCTTGGGTCTAGCGGGAGAGATGAGCAGTACTTC; CDR3aa: CASSLGLGSSGRDEQYF
j_gene: TRBJ1-1; abundance: -; v_gene: TRBV5-4; len: 15; d_gene: -; CDR3nt: TGTGCCAGCAGCTTGGACAACCCCGCGAACACTGAAGCTTTCTTT; CDR3aa: CASSLDNPANTEAFF
j_gene: TRBJ2-7; abundance: -; v_gene: TRBV4-1; len: 13; d_gene: -; CDR3nt: TGCGCCAGCAGCCAAGACAGATCAGGAGAGCAGTACTTC; CDR3aa: CASSQDRSGEQYF
j_gene: TRBJ1-4; abundance: -; v_gene: TRBV5-1; len: 14; d_gene: -; CDR3nt: TGCGCCAGCAGCACGGACAGCATGGACGAAAAACTGTTTTTT; CDR3aa: CASSTDSMDEKLFF
j_gene: TRBJ1-1; abundance: -; v_gene: TRBV4-2; len: 15; d_gene: TRBD1; CDR3nt: TGTGCCAGCAGCCGCAAACAGGGGTTGGACACTGAAGCTTTCTTT; CDR3aa: CASSRKQGLDTEAFF
j_gene: TRBJ1-2; abundance: -; v_gene: TRBV27; len: 12; d_gene: TRBD1; CDR3nt: TGTGCCAGCAGTGGGACAGGCTATGGCTACACCTTC; CDR3aa: CASSGTGYGYTF
j_gene: TRBJ2-2; abundance: -; v_gene: TRBV4-2; len: 14; d_gene: -; CDR3nt: TGTGCCAGCAGCCAAGATATTGACACCGGGGAGCTGTTTTTT; CDR3aa: CASSQDIDTGELFF
j_gene: TRBJ2-7; abundance: -; v_gene: TRBV6-5; len: 14; d_gene: -; CDR3nt: TGTGCCAGCAGCGCGGGACCTGGGACCTACGAGCAGTACTTC; CDR3aa: CASSAGPGTYEQYF
j_gene: TRBJ2-5; abundance: -; v_gene: TRBV28; len: 11; d_gene: -; CDR3nt: TGTGCCAGCAGTTTAACGAGGGCCCAGTACTTC; CDR3aa: CASSLTRAQYF
j_gene: TRBJ2-7; abundance: -; v_gene: TRBV10-3; len: 11; d_gene: -; CDR3nt: TGTGCCATCAGTAGAGGTTACGAGCAGTACTTC; CDR3aa: CAISRGYEQYF
j_gene: TRBJ2-4; abundance: -; v_gene: TRBV21-1; len: 11; d_gene: -; CDR3nt: TGTGCCAGCAGTACAGGGGACATTCAGTACTTC; CDR3aa: CASSTGDIQYF
j_gene: TRBJ1-4; abundance: once; v_gene: TRBV4-2; len: 15; d_gene: TRBD1; CDR3nt: TGTGCCAGCAGCCAACCCGGGACAGGGGAAGAAAAACTGTTTTTT; CDR3aa: CASSQPGTGEEKLFF
j_gene: TRBJ2-5; abundance: -; v_gene: TRBV6-5; len: 15; d_gene: -; CDR3nt: TGTGCCAGCAGTGCCTCAAGGGGGAACCAAGAGACCCAGTACTTC; CDR3aa: CASSASRGNQETQYF
j_gene: TRBJ2-5; abundance: few; v_gene: TRBV5-1; len: 15; d_gene: -; CDR3nt: TGCGCCAGCAGCCTTGGGTCGCTGGGAGACGGGACCCAGTACTTC; CDR3aa: CASSLGSLGDGTQYF
j_gene: TRBJ2-1; abundance: -; v_gene: TRBV7-6; len: 12; d_gene: -; CDR3nt: TGTGCCAGCAGCCGAGGGCTTGATGAGCAGTTCTTC; CDR3aa: CASSRGLDEQFF
j_gene: TRBJ1-4; abundance: -; v_gene: TRBV5-1; len: 15; d_gene: -; CDR3nt: TGCGCCAGCAGCCCGGAGGGGATTACTAATGAAAAACTGTTTTTT; CDR3aa: CASSPEGITNEKLFF
j_gene: TRBJ2-3; abundance: -; v_gene: TRBV4-2; len: 13; d_gene: TRBD2; CDR3nt: TGTGCCAGCAGCGCGCGGGAGCCAGATACGCAGTATTTT; CDR3aa: CASSAREPDTQYF
j_gene: TRBJ2-7; abundance: -; v_gene: TRBV7-2; len: 16; d_gene: TRBD2; CDR3nt: TGTGCCAGCAGCGCAATACTAGCGGGAGGGCCCAACGAGCAGTACTTC; CDR3aa: CASSAILAGGPNEQYF
j_gene: TRBJ1-4; abundance: -; v_gene: TRBV7-6; len: 17; d_gene: TRBD1; CDR3nt: TGTGCCAGCAGCAACAGACAGGGGCTCGGCACTAATGAAAAACTGTTTTTT; CDR3aa: CASSNRQGLGTNEKLFF
j_gene: TRBJ2-7; abundance: few; v_gene: TRBV30; len: 16; d_gene: -; CDR3nt: TGTGCCTGGAGTGTAGGGCAGTGGCGGGGATCCTACGAGCAGTACTTC; CDR3aa: CAWSVGQWRGSYEQYF
j_gene: TRBJ1-4; abundance: -; v_gene: TRBV30; len: 14; d_gene: -; CDR3nt: TGTGCCTGGAGTCCCGGTGCAACTAATGAAAAACTGTTTTTT; CDR3aa: CAWSPGATNEKLFF
j_gene: TRBJ2-7; abundance: -; v_gene: TRBV2; len: 11; d_gene: -; CDR3nt: TGTGCCAGCAGCGGGAACTACGAGCAGTACTTC; CDR3aa: CASSGNYEQYF
j_gene: TRBJ2-5; abundance: -; v_gene: TRBV5-4; len: 14; d_gene: TRBD2; CDR3nt: TGTGCCAGCAGGCTAGCGGGGGGTTGGGAGACCCAGTACTTC; CDR3aa: CASRLAGGWETQYF
j_gene: TRBJ2-7; abundance: -; v_gene: TRBV19; len: 16; d_gene: -; CDR3nt: TGTGCCAGTAGTATCCATTTGGCATCGGACTACTACGAGCAGTACTTC; CDR3aa: CASSIHLASDYYEQYF
j_gene: TRBJ1-4; abundance: -; v_gene: TRBV18; len: 15; d_gene: -; CDR3nt: TGTGCCAGCTCACCCTCCGGGACAAGGAATGAAAAACTGTTTTTT; CDR3aa: CASSPSGTRNEKLFF
j_gene: TRBJ2-1; abundance: -; v_gene: TRBV6-5; len: 15; d_gene: TRBD2; CDR3nt: TGTGCCAGCAGCTTAGCGGGGGCCCCCCCTTTGGAGCAGTTCTTC; CDR3aa: CASSLAGAPPLEQFF
j_gene: TRBJ1-1; abundance: -; v_gene: TRBV2; len: 14; d_gene: -; CDR3nt: TGTGCCAGCAGTGCTTCCGGGGGTGGAACTGAAGCTTTCTTT; CDR3aa: CASSASGGGTEAFF
j_gene: TRBJ2-2; abundance: -; v_gene: TRBV2; len: 14; d_gene: -; CDR3nt: TGTGCCAGCAGTGAACAGGGGAACACCGGGGAGCTGTTTTTT; CDR3aa: CASSEQGNTGELFF
j_gene: TRBJ1-1; abundance: -; v_gene: TRBV10-3; len: 14; d_gene: TRBD1; CDR3nt: TGTGCCACAGCGGGAACCGGACAGGGCGCTGAAGCTTTCTTT; CDR3aa: CATAGTGQGAEAFF
j_gene: TRBJ2-3; abundance: -; v_gene: TRBV4-2; len: 16; d_gene: TRBD2; CDR3nt: TGTGCCAGCAGCGAAACTAGCGGGGGGGGAACAGATACGCAGTATTTT; CDR3aa: CASSETSGGGTDTQYF
j_gene: TRBJ2-2; abundance: -; v_gene: TRBV6-5; len: 15; d_gene: TRBD2; CDR3nt: TGTGCCAGCAGTTATAGCGGGGTGCGCACCGGGGAGCTGTTTTTT; CDR3aa: CASSYSGVRTGELFF
j_gene: TRBJ1-2; abundance: -; v_gene: TRBV7-9; len: 15; d_gene: TRBD1; CDR3nt: TGTGCCAGCAGCTTGTTGGCGCAGGGGGAATATGGCTACACCTTC; CDR3aa: CASSLLAQGEYGYTF